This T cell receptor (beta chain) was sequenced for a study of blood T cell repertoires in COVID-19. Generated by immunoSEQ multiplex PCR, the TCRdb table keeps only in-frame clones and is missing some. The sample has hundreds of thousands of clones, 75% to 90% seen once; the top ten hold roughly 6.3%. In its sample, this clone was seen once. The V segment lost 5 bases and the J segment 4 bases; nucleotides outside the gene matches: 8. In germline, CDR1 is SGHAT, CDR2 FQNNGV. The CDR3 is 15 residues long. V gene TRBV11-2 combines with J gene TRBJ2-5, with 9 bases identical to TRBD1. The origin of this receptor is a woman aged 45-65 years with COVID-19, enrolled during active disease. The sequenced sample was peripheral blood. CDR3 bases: TGTGCCAGCAGCCTACAGGGGGCCTCAGGAGAGACCCAGTACTTC. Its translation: CASSLQGASGETQYF.